The rows below give T cell receptor beta chains drawn from one sample of a study of regulatory T cells in long-lasting Graves disease. MiXCR, applied by TCRdb to the multiplex PCR reads, yields one record per CDR3 protein. The table lists 550,000 to 700,000 distinct CDR3 sequences, 15% to 20% of them singletons, with about 11% in the top ten. These same records also appear under a second study, on T cells in Graves' hyperthyroidism and ophthalmopathy.

The starting material was peripheral blood mononuclear cells (PBMCs), obtained at new diagnosis, from a patient treated with antithyroid drugs. The receptors originated from a young man with Graves disease. Both conserved end residues are part of each CDR3. Each record gives: J gene, clone size, CDR3 length, V gene, D gene, CDR3 DNA, CDR3 protein. The D gene is left open where the match is weak. For some rows the clone size is stated as once, few or many, or as a class when expanded; others skip it.

TRBJ2-3,-,15,TRBV5-4,TRBD2,TGTGCCAGCAGCTCCGATGGGGGGGGAGGAGATACGCAGTATTTT,CASSSDGGGGDTQYF
TRBJ1-2,-,14,TRBV10-2,-,TGCGCCAGCAGTGAGTCAGTCGGGGGATATGGCTACACCTTC,CASSESVGGYGYTF
TRBJ1-6,few,15,TRBV7-8,-,TGTGCCAGCAGCTTAGCGTCAGCGAGAGATTCACCCCTCCACTTT,CASSLASARDSPLHF
TRBJ1-1,many,12,TRBV6-1,-,TGTGCCAGTGTCGGGCAGAGCACTGAAGCTTTCTTT,CASVGQSTEAFF
TRBJ2-1,many,14,TRBV28,-,TGTGCCATCAACCCAAGGGAGGGGGACAATGAGCAGTTCTTC,CAINPREGDNEQFF
TRBJ2-2,-,15,TRBV20-1,TRBD1,TGCAGTGCTAAAAACCGGGACAGGGATACCGGGGAGCTGTTTTTT,CSAKNRDRDTGELFF
TRBJ2-4,many,15,TRBV6-2/TRBV6-3,TRBD2,TGTGCCAGCAGACAAGGAGCGGGGACCAAAAACATTCAGTACTTC,CASRQGAGTKNIQYF
TRBJ1-5,many,16,TRBV30,-,TGTGCCTGGAACGACCGAGGGACGGGTAGCAATCAGCCCCAGCATTTT,CAWNDRGTGSNQPQHF
TRBJ2-1,many,11,TRBV5-1,-,TGTGCCAGCAGTTTATCTCATGAGCAGTTCTTC,CASSLSHEQFF
TRBJ2-1,-,14,TRBV7-9,-,TGTGCCAGCAGCTTAAGTTGGGCCTACAATGAGCAGTTCTTC,CASSLSWAYNEQFF
TRBJ2-5,many,18,TRBV19,TRBD2,TGTGCCAGTAGTACGGGCCTTCTAGCGGGAGGGCCGCAGGAGACCCAGTACTTC,CASSTGLLAGGPQETQYF
TRBJ2-1,many,16,TRBV2,-,TGTGCCAGCAGTGATCCAGCCGGCTTCCCCGACAATGAGCAGTTCTTC,CASSDPAGFPDNEQFF
TRBJ2-3,few,16,TRBV12-3/TRBV12-4,TRBD2,TGTGCCAGCAGTCCGGGACTAGCGGGATTCACAGATACGCAGTATTTT,CASSPGLAGFTDTQYF
TRBJ2-1,few,15,TRBV7-3,TRBD2,TGTGCCAGCAGCTTAGGGGGGGGGATTTACAATGAGCAGTTCTTC,CASSLGGGIYNEQFF
TRBJ2-1,-,13,TRBV9,-,TGTGCCAGCAGCTCGAGCCGCCGGAATGAGCAGTTCTTC,CASSSSRRNEQFF
TRBJ2-2,-,11,TRBV29-1,-,TGCAGCGTTGAAAACACCGGGGAGCTGTTTTTT,CSVENTGELFF
TRBJ1-2,-,14,TRBV20-1,-,TGCAGTGCTAGGGGGGGAGGAGCCAATAGTGGCTACACCTTC,CSARGGGANSGYTF
TRBJ2-7,many,12,TRBV18,-,TGTGCCAGCTCACCCTCCCTCTACGAGCAGTACTTC,CASSPSLYEQYF
TRBJ2-3,few,16,TRBV5-1,-,TGCGCCAGCAGCTTCCCCCCATTAACTAGCACAGATACGCAGTATTTT,CASSFPPLTSTDTQYF
TRBJ2-1,few,16,TRBV19,-,TGTGCCAGTAGTACCCCCAGCGGAGGTTCCTCGGTTGAGCAGTTCTTC,CASSTPSGGSSVEQFF
TRBJ1-1,few,15,TRBV5-4,-,TGTGCCAGCAAACCTCGACAAGATATGAACACTGAAGCTTTCTTT,CASKPRQDMNTEAFF
TRBJ2-3,many,16,TRBV15,-,TGTGCCACCAGCAGAGATACCCCAGATAGCACAGATACGCAGTATTTT,CATSRDTPDSTDTQYF
TRBJ2-7,many,15,TRBV5-1,-,TGCGCCAGCAGCTTTGGGACCGCGAACTCCTACGAGCAGTACTTC,CASSFGTANSYEQYF
TRBJ1-2,few,13,TRBV5-1,-,TGCGCCAGCAGCTTGGTTGCGGGGAATGGCTACACCTTC,CASSLVAGNGYTF
TRBJ2-1,few,13,TRBV12-3/TRBV12-4,-,TGTGCCAGCAGACAGGGACCAACAAATGAGCAGTTCTTC,CASRQGPTNEQFF
TRBJ1-1,-,15,TRBV7-9,-,TGTGCCAGCAGCTTACTAGGCTCCGAGGTACCTGAAGCTTTCTTT,CASSLLGSEVPEAFF
TRBJ2-2,-,17,TRBV3-1,TRBD1,TGTGCCAGCAGCCATGAGCGACAGGGAGTCTACACCGGGGAGCTGTTTTTT,CASSHERQGVYTGELFF
TRBJ1-1,-,12,TRBV30,-,TGTGCCTGGAGTGATATGAACACTGAAGCTTTCTTT,CAWSDMNTEAFF
TRBJ1-3,few,16,TRBV20-1,-,TGCAGTGCCCGGCTGGGAGCCTCCAGCTCTGGAAACACCATATATTTT,CSARLGASSSGNTIYF
TRBJ2-1,few,14,TRBV20-1,TRBD2,TGCAGTGCAAAGCGGCGGGAGGGCCATAATGAGCAGTTCTTC,CSAKRREGHNEQFF
TRBJ1-1,-,15,TRBV5-1,TRBD1,TGCGCCAGCAGCGAGGGACAGGGGGCGACGTCGGAAGCTTTCTTT,CASSEGQGATSEAFF
TRBJ2-3,many,15,TRBV3-1,TRBD2,TGTGCCAGCAGTCACACACTAGCGGGAGGTGATACGCAGTATTTT,CASSHTLAGGDTQYF
TRBJ2-3,few,15,TRBV7-3,TRBD1,TGTGCCAGCAGCCCAACAGGGGGCCCTTTAGATACGCAGTATTTT,CASSPTGGPLDTQYF
TRBJ1-1,many,16,TRBV27,TRBD1,TGTGCCAGCAGTTTGGGGACAGTTTCAATGAACACTGAAGCTTTCTTT,CASSLGTVSMNTEAFF
TRBJ2-7,many,17,TRBV28,-,TGTGCCAGCAGTTTAAGTTTTCTCGGACAGAGGACCTACGAGCAGTACTTC,CASSLSFLGQRTYEQYF
TRBJ2-7,-,13,TRBV9,-,TGTGCCAGCAGCGTAGAACCGGGCGACGAGCAGTACTTC,CASSVEPGDEQYF
TRBJ1-1,many,14,TRBV10-2,-,TGCGCCAGCAGAGTAAGGATAATGGGCACTGAAGCTTTCTTT,CASRVRIMGTEAFF
TRBJ2-1,-,12,TRBV6-2/TRBV6-3,TRBD1,TGTGCCTGCAGTTATTTACAGGGGGAGCAGTTCTTC,CACSYLQGEQFF
TRBJ1-6,-,14,TRBV19,-,TGTGCCAGTAGTATCTCGGGGAACAATTCACCCCTCCACTTT,CASSISGNNSPLHF
TRBJ1-1,many,16,TRBV28,-,TGTGCCAGCAGTTTTCAGCCGAAGACAGGGAACACTGAAGCTTTCTTT,CASSFQPKTGNTEAFF